This TCR beta chain was obtained from a study of OX40 agonist ivuxolimab in advanced cancers. Sequencing used immunoSEQ multiplex PCR; TCRdb keeps in-frame clones, though not all of them. Among 35,000 to 55,000 clones listed, 75% to 90% were seen once. Germline loops: CDR1 MNHEY, CDR2 SMNVEV (reference sequence). V was trimmed by 0 bases and J by 8 bases, leaving 16 bases between them. CDR3 length equals 15 residues. The V and J genes are TRBV27 and TRBJ1-2, with TRBD1 as a possible D gene (5 bases). The clonotype comes from an adult with an advanced solid tumor such as melanoma, head and neck, liver or kidney cancer. Specimen: CD4+ or CD8+ T cells sorted from blood, collected in a trial of the OX40 agonist ivuxolimab. The CDR3 DNA sequence: TGTGCCAGCAGTTTATCGGCCAGGGCTTCGCGGGGCTACACCTTC. It codes for CASSLSARASRGYTF.